Shown below are 22 T cell receptor beta chains from a single sample sequenced in a study of T cells after yellow fever vaccination. TCRdb reprocessed the 5' RACE reads via MiXCR and lists one record per CDR3 protein. The data show about 350,000 distinct CDR3 sequences, with under 14% seen just once and less than 20% held by the top ten. The input for sequencing was PBMCs, taken on the day of the first yellow fever vaccination. The receptors were sampled from a man younger than 30 who received the YFV17D yellow fever vaccine.

Ten or more counts support this clonotype. The chain carries TRBV6-2 or TRBV6-3 and TRBJ2-5; 7 nucleotides agree with TRBD2. The J segment lost 1 base and the V segment lost 6 bases, leaving 11 bases of the junction unmatched. CDR1 and CDR2 (germline): MNHEY, SVGEGT. The CDR3 covers 16 residues. CDR3 amino acids: CASSRLGRGTQETQYF. For the CDR3, the DNA is TGTGCCAGCAGCCGTCTCGGGCGGGGGACCCAAGAGACCCAGTACTTC.

The genes are TRBV7-2 and TRBJ2-7; perhaps TRBD2 as D (6 bases). There are 15 residues in the CDR3. Looked up from germline, CDR1 is SGHTA and CDR2 is FQGNSA. V was trimmed by 4 bases and J by 2 bases, leaving 15 bases between them. In DNA form, the CDR3 reads TGTGCCAGCAGCTCCCGGGACTCACCCCCCTACGAGCAGTACTTC. It yields the protein CASSSRDSPPYEQYF.

The V and J genes are TRBV7-6 and TRBJ2-1, with 11 bases that match TRBD2. This CDR3 comprises 15 residues. The V and J ends lost 5 bases and 15 bases, in that order; junction bases with no gene match: 15. Germline CDR1 and CDR2: SGHVS and FNYEAQ. CDR3 sequence (DNA): TGTGCCAGCAGCCAGGGCGGTAGCGGGGGGGCGTCACGGTTCTTC. Encoded protein: CASSQGGSGGASRFF.

This clonotype was detected a few times. The V and J genes are TRBV20-1 and TRBJ1-1; TRBD1 is a possible D gene (6 bases). The germline V gene has CDR1 DFQATT and CDR2 SNEGSKA (reference sequence). The CDR3 contains 11 residues. The V end was cut by 1 base, the J end by 10 bases, with 10 bases between. CDR3 in DNA: TGCAGTGCTAGAGGCCAGGGGACAGCTTTCTTT. Its translation is CSARGQGTAFF.

This clonotype has only a few counts. The chain uses TRBV20-1 and TRBJ1-6; TRBD1 is a possible D gene (5 bases). Germline CDR1 DFQATT, CDR2 SNEGSKA (reference sequence). Trimming cost V 4 bases and J 8 bases, with 24 bases left between them. This CDR3 has 17 amino acids. The CDR3 sequence: CSAKTPGRSLRDSPLHF. CDR3 sequence (DNA): TGCAGTGCTAAAACCCCGGGACGAAGCCTTAGGGATTCACCCCTCCACTTT.

This clonotype was counted only a few times. The CDR3 DNA sequence: TGTGCCAGCAGCCTCGCGGGGTACCCCTGGGAGCAGTACGTC. It codes for CASSLAGYPWEQYV. The chain has TRBV7-2 and TRBJ2-7, with D tentatively TRBD2 (6 bases). Germline CDR1 reads SGHTA; CDR2 reads FQGNSA. Trimming stripped 5 bases from V and 7 bases from J, with 18 bases between. There are 14 residues in the CDR3.

The rearrangement uses TRBV29-1 and TRBJ1-1, with D possibly being TRBD1 (6 bases). V lost 4 bases and J lost 1, with 10 bases in between. The CDR3 contains 13 residues. The germline gives CDR1 SQVTM, CDR2 ANQGSEA. Written as DNA, the CDR3 is TGCAGCGTTGTCACAGGGAGGAACACTGAAGCTTTCTTT. Translated, it gives CSVVTGRNTEAFF.

Remarks on this clonotype: The limits of the CDR3 on the DNA are not certain, so only TCRdb's listed CDR3 is given. J is TRBJ2-1 and V is TRBV5-4; TRBD1 is the table's D call, not checked against the DNA. Germline V lookup: CDR1 SGHNT, CDR2 YYREEE (reference sequence). The CDR3 is 14 residues long, counting both termini. The chain's CDR3 is CASSFGPGNNEQFF.

This rearrangement joins TRBV6-5 to TRBJ1-2; 10 bases match TRBD1. CDR1 is MNHEY, CDR2 SVGAGI, per germline. This CDR3 spans 16 amino acids. The ends lost 0 bases at V and 6 bases at J; junction bases unmatched: 7. The DNA of the CDR3 is TGTGCCAGCAGTTACTCGTTGCCGGGACAGGGGAATGGCTACACCTTC. It is translated as CASSYSLPGQGNGYTF.

The CDR3 DNA follows: TGCGCCAGCAGCCGCACTTTGCAGGCTGAAGCTTTCTTT. Its protein is CASSRTLQAEAFF. The chain links TRBV4-3 to TRBJ1-1, with D uncertain. The length of the CDR3 is 13 residues. Looked up from germline, CDR1 is LGHNA and CDR2 is YSLEER. Trimming took 4 bases from V and 6 from J, leaving 12 bases between them.

This clonotype turned up a few times. The chain links TRBV12-3 or TRBV12-4 to TRBJ2-2, with D hard to call. V was shortened by 3 bases and J by 6 bases, with 8 bases between the two germline ends. CDR3 size: 13 residues. The CDR3: CASSLSAAGELFF. CDR3 bases: TGTGCCAGCAGTTTGTCGGCGGCCGGGGAGCTGTTTTTT.

The chain employs TRBV12-3 or TRBV12-4 and TRBJ2-7; D unresolved. This CDR3 is built from 12 residues. Trimming shortened V by 3 bases and J by 2 bases, and 5 bases separated the two germline ends. The CDR3 reads CASSFGTYEQYF. CDR3 coding DNA: TGTGCCAGCAGTTTTGGAACCTACGAGCAGTACTTC.

In this sample, this clonotype turned up a few times. The CDR3 protein is CASRGTGQGYTF. The CDR3 DNA reads TGTGCCAGCAGAGGGACAGGGCAGGGCTACACCTTC. This sequence joins TRBV12-3 or TRBV12-4 and TRBJ1-2; TRBD1 matches at 9 bases. Losses at the gene ends were 6 bases for V and 8 bases for J; bases not matched to a gene: 4. This CDR3 region has 12 residues.

The chain recombines TRBV12-3 or TRBV12-4 with TRBJ1-2; D gene ambiguous. Between the trimmed V and J ends, which lost 0 bases and 7 bases, there was a span of 6 bases. The CDR3 extends over 12 amino acids. The CDR3 sequence is CASSLALSGYTF. DNA of the CDR3: TGTGCCAGCAGTTTAGCGCTCAGTGGCTACACCTTC.

This clonotype was observed a few times. The chain couples TRBV21-1 to TRBJ2-7; no check of the table's D call, TRBD1, against the DNA was made. TRBV21-1 corresponds to a pseudogene. The CDR3 sequence is 15 residues long. The DNA of the CDR3 is TGTGCCAGCAGCAAAAGGACAGGGGGCAAGTGCGAGCAGTACGTC. Protein sequence: CASSKRTGGKCEQYV.

This clonotype was observed a few times. This rearrangement joins TRBV2 to TRBJ2-5; 9 bases map to TRBD1. The CDR3 is 15 residues long. The V segment lost 7 bases and the J segment 5 bases; nucleotides outside the gene matches: 11. Germline lookup yields CDR1 SNHLY and CDR2 FYNNEI. The CDR3 DNA follows: TGTGCCAGCACCAAGACAGGGGGGTCCGTCGAGACCCAGTACTTC. This encodes CASTKTGGSVETQYF.

This clonotype was recorded a few times. The chain uses TRBV20-1 and TRBJ1-5; D gene uncertain. The CDR3 sequence is 13 residues long. CDR1 and CDR2 (germline): DFQATT, SNEGSKA (reference sequence). The V gene lost 4 bases and the J gene lost 1 base, with 8 bases spanning the gap. The CDR3 sequence is CSATRRSNQPQHF. CDR3 coding DNA: TGCAGTGCTACCCGACGGAGCAATCAGCCCCAGCATTTT.

Comments on this clonotype: A much larger clone differs by one base, so this may be a read error. The chain employs TRBV6-6 and TRBJ2-5; 9 bases fit TRBD1. Germline lookup yields CDR1 MNHNY and CDR2 SVGAGI (reference sequence). This CDR3 has 13 amino acids. DNA for the CDR3: TGTGCCAGCAGTACCGGGACAGGGAAGACCCAGTGCTTC. Translated, it gives CASSTGTGKTQCF.

This clonotype showed up just a few times. The chain recombines TRBV5-5 with TRBJ2-4; D is unresolved. Deletions cut 5 bases from V and 0 bases from J, with 9 bases between. Germline V gene data show CDR1 as SGHKS and CDR2 as YYEKEE (reference sequence). CDR3 length: 14 amino acids. The CDR3 DNA reads as TGTGCCAGCAGGTCCTCGTTAGCCAAAAACATTCAGTACTTC. This gives the protein CASRSSLAKNIQYF.

This clonotype was counted between two and nine times. This chain connects TRBV12-3 or TRBV12-4 to TRBJ2-7, with 7 nucleotides matching TRBD2. This CDR3 has 14 residues. With V trimmed by 5 bases and J by 3 bases, 7 bases remained unmatched. The CDR3 spells CASSPGGGHYEQYV. Written as DNA, the CDR3 is TGTGCCAGCAGTCCGGGGGGAGGCCACTACGAGCAGTACGTC.

This clonotype was counted ten times or more. The chain combines TRBV5-6 with TRBJ2-3, with a weak D call TRBD2 (5 bases). V was shortened by 2 bases and J by 4 bases, with 11 bases between the two germline ends. CDR1 is SGHDT and CDR2 is YYEEEE in the germline V gene. The CDR3 has 14 amino acids. In DNA form, the CDR3 reads TGTGCCAGCAGCTTAGGGCTAGCAGCAGATACGCAGTATTTT. Protein: CASSLGLAADTQYF. Using reference TRBV5-6 and TRBJ2-3 for the parts outside the CDR3, the full variable domain is DAGVTQSPTHLIKTRGQQVTLRCSPKSGHDTVSWYQQALGQGPQFIFQYYEEEERQRGNFPDRFSGHQFPNYSSELNVNALLLGDSALYLCASSLGLAADTQYFGPGTRLTVL.

This clonotype was seen only a few times. This chain links TRBV7-9 with TRBJ2-1; D possibly matches TRBD1 or TRBD2 (5 bases each). CDR1 SEHNR and CDR2 FQNEAQ come from the germline V gene (reference sequence). The V end was cut by 4 bases, the J end by 9 bases, with 13 bases between. The CDR3 totals 13 residues. Here the CDR3 reads CASSSAGAGEQFF. The CDR3 bases are TGTGCCAGCAGCTCCGCCGGGGCCGGTGAGCAGTTCTTC.